This T cell receptor beta chain was sequenced in a study of spatial heterogeneity in lung cancer. Looking at the study overall: Among detected sequences, beta-chain ones consistently exceeded alpha-chain ones in number.

The time point was: sample taken at primary tumor resection. Extraction of whole RNA from tumor, nontumor lung or frozen PBMC preceded unsorted sequencing. The study tagged each TCR cDNA molecule with a unique molecular identifier. TCRdb reprocessed the 5' RACE reads via MiXCR and lists one record per CDR3 protein. The sample contains tens of thousands of distinct CDR3 sequences, roughly 12% of which appear only once. This clonotype was seen many times. The antigen remains undetermined. Overall study findings and caveats: In blood, ubiquitous expanded tumor TCRs appeared more at resection than follow-up.

Looked up from germline, CDR1 is SQVTM and CDR2 is ANQGSEA. J gave up 0 bases and V 4 bases, and 8 bases lay outside the gene matches. This CDR3 has 15 residues. This TCR came from a male donor with early-stage non-small cell lung cancer. This chain links TRBV29-1 with TRBJ1-1, with TRBD1 matching over 7 bases. The sample was PBMCs, taken at surgery. CDR3 sequence: CSVAPGGEMNTEAFF. CDR3 DNA: TGCAGCGTTGCGCCAGGGGGGGAAATGAACACTGAAGCTTTCTTT.